Each of the 5 T cell receptor beta chains below was sequenced from the same sample in a study of cytotoxic CD8 clonotypes in ibrutinib-treated CLL (dated by TCRdb to 2020 to 2022). The library relied on the immunoSEQ multiplex PCR assay. TCRdb holds this immuneACCESS table with in-frame rearrangements only. Some clones are missing; in checked studies, unresolved V genes explain under half, and the rest has no known cause. The sample records 300,000 to 350,000 clones, 80% of which are singletons. The top ten clonotypes cover 6.5% to 8% of the sample. The sequences come from PBMCs, collected before ibrutinib treatment. The receptors originated from a human donor with chronic lymphocytic leukemia.

This chain links TRBV9 with TRBJ2-2; D tentatively reads TRBD1 or TRBD2 (6 bases each). There are 14 residues in the CDR3. The germline CDR1 and CDR2 sequences are SGDLS and YYNGEE. The ends were cut back, 0 bases at V and 9 bases at J, with 12 bases in the middle. CDR3 in amino acids: CASSVATGARELFF. In DNA, the CDR3 is TGTGCCAGCAGCGTAGCTACGGGGGCGAGGGAGCTGTTTTTT.

The V and J genes are TRBV5-6 and TRBJ1-1; D unclear. V lost 4 bases to trimming and J lost 1 base, with 11 bases between them. The CDR3 contains 14 residues. Germline V gives CDR1 SGHDT, CDR2 YYEEEE. CDR3 amino acids: CASSPLGENTEAFF. CDR3 bases: TGTGCCAGCAGCCCCCTCGGGGAGAACACTGAAGCTTTCTTT.

V and J are TRBV19 and TRBJ2-6, with D uncertain. Germline V gives CDR1 LNHDA, CDR2 SQIVND (reference sequence). The ends were cut back, 2 bases at V and 2 bases at J, with 10 bases in the middle. CDR3 size: 16 residues. The CDR3 nucleotides are TGTGCCAGTAGTATACCCGGTAGGCCTGGGGCCAACGTCCTGACTTTC. This sequence encodes CASSIPGRPGANVLTF.

This rearrangement joins TRBV6-1 to TRBJ1-1; 7 bases map to TRBD1. The CDR3 has 14 amino acids. V was pared by 6 bases and J by 0 bases, with 4 bases of the junction left unmatched. The germline V gene has CDR1 MNHNS and CDR2 SASEGT. Here the CDR3 DNA reads TGTGCCAGCAGCGACAGGGACCTGAACACTGAAGCTTTCTTT. As protein: CASSDRDLNTEAFF.

The V gene is TRBV30, the J gene TRBJ2-1, with D perhaps TRBD1 (5 bases). The V and J ends lost 0 bases and 9 bases respectively, with 12 bases between them. The CDR3 extends over 13 amino acids. Germline CDR1 is GTSNPN and CDR2 is SVGIG (reference sequence). The CDR3 DNA sequence: TGTGCCTGGAGTGTACGGGTGCAGGGTGAGCAGTTCTTC. It yields the protein CAWSVRVQGEQFF.